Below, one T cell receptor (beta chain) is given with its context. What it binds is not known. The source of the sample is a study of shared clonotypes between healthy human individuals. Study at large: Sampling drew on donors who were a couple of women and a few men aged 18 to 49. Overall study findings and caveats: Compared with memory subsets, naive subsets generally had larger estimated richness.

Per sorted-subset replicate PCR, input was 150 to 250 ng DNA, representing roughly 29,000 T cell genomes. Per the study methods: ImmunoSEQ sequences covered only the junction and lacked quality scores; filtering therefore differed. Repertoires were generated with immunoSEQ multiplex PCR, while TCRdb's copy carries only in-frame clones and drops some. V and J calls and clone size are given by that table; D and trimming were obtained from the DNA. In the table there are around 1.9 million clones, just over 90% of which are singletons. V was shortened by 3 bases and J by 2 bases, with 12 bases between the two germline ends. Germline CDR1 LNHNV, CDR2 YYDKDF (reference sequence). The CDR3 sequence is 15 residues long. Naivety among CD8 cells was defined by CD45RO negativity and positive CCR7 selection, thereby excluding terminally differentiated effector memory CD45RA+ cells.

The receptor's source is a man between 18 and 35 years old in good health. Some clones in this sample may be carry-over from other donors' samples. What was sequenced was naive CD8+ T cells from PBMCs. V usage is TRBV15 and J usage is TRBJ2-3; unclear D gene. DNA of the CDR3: TGTGCCACCAGCAGCCGAAACTCAGACACAGATACGCAGTATTTT. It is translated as CATSSRNSDTDTQYF.